These 23 T cell receptor beta chains were sequenced from one sample in a study of Ad26.COV2.S vaccination and SARS-CoV-2 variants. Regarding treatment: about 20 received Ad26.COV2.S at low or high dose, single or two shots; about five received placebo; per-sample allocation not given. Specimen acquisition occurred on day 63 following the initial vaccine or placebo injection. Data came from immunoSEQ multiplex PCR; TCRdb stores just in-frame clones and leaves some out. Here the sample spans about 680,000 clones, roughly nine tenths being singletons. This specimen was peripheral blood, taken in a trial of Ad26.COV2.S vaccine versus placebo. The receptor set was obtained from a person between 18 and 65 years old who received the Ad26.COV2.S COVID-19 vaccine or a placebo.

The J gene is TRBJ2-7, the V gene TRBV28; D unresolved. The CDR3 has 11 amino acids. Germline CDR1 reads MDHEN; CDR2 reads SYDVKM. V was trimmed by 3 bases and J by 3 bases, leaving 3 bases between them. CDR3 bases: TGTGCCAGCAGTTTCGGCTACGAGCAGTACTTC. Protein sequence: CASSFGYEQYF.

V and J are TRBV18 and TRBJ2-3, with 12 positions matching TRBD2. The CDR3 contains 18 residues. The germline V gene has CDR1 KGHSH and CDR2 LQKENI. Trimming at V came to 1 base and at J to 2 bases, leaving 7 bases not matched to a gene. The CDR3 spells CASSPRSTSGSITDTQYF. Here the CDR3 DNA reads TGTGCCAGCTCACCACGATCGACTAGCGGGAGTATCACAGATACGCAGTATTTT.

The chain links TRBV7-9 to TRBJ2-2; 7 bases agree with TRBD1. V gave up 5 bases and J gave up 7 bases; unmatched junction bases: 4. CDR3 length equals 13 residues. Germline V CDR1 and CDR2: SEHNR, FQNEAQ (reference sequence). CDR3: CASSKQGNGELFF. In DNA form, the CDR3 reads TGTGCCAGCAGCAAACAGGGGAACGGGGAGCTGTTTTTT. Full variable domain (rest looked up from reference TRBV7-9 and TRBJ2-2): DTGVSQNPRHKITKRGQNVTFRCDPISEHNRLYWYRQTLGQGPEFLTYFQNEAQLEKSRLLSDRFSAERPKGSFSTLEIQRTEQGDSAMYLCASSKQGNGELFFGEGSRLTVL.

The chain uses TRBV7-3 and TRBJ2-1, with 10 bases that match TRBD2. CDR3 length equals 15 residues. In germline, CDR1 is SGHTA, CDR2 FQGTGA. With V trimmed by 1 base and J by 8 bases, 5 bases remained unmatched. Here the CDR3 DNA reads TGTGCCAGCAGCTTAATAGCGGGGGGCAAGGATGAGCAGTTCTTC. Protein: CASSLIAGGKDEQFF.

The chain carries TRBV12-3 or TRBV12-4 and TRBJ2-2, with D perhaps TRBD2 (6 bases). This CDR3 is 13 amino acids long. V was trimmed by 2 bases and J by 8 bases, leaving 9 bases between them. The CDR3 spells CASSLRGMGELFF. CDR3 sequence (DNA): TGTGCCAGCAGTTTACGGGGGATGGGGGAGCTGTTTTTT.

The chain recombines TRBV19 with TRBJ1-6; TRBD1 matches 9 bases. Per germline, CDR1 LNHDA and CDR2 SQIVND (reference sequence). V lost 4 bases and J lost 14; bases outside the gene matches: 9. The length of the CDR3 is 14 residues. The CDR3 spells CASSTGTGTKSLHF. CDR3 coding DNA: TGTGCCAGTAGTACTGGGACAGGGACGAAATCCCTCCACTTT. The full variable domain, completed using reference TRBV19 and TRBJ1-6, is DGGITQSPKYLFRKEGQNVTLSCEQNLNHDAMYWYRQDPGQGLRLIYYSQIVNDFQKGDIAEGYSVSREKKESFPLTVTSAQKNPTAFYLCASSTGTGTKSLHFGNGTRLTVT.

The rearrangement links TRBV10-1 to TRBJ2-7; 8 bases agree with TRBD1. V was clipped by 4 bases and J by 5 bases; unmatched bases: 7. CDR1 WNHNN and CDR2 SYGVQD come from the germline V gene (reference sequence). CDR3 length: 14 residues. CDR3: CASSARTGPHEQYF. For the CDR3, the DNA is TGCGCCAGCAGTGCCAGGACAGGGCCCCACGAGCAGTACTTC.

The CDR3 sequence: CASSPYPRPGRGTGELFF. Here the CDR3 DNA reads TGTGCCAGCAGCCCATACCCGAGGCCAGGGCGGGGGACCGGGGAGCTGTTTTTT. The chain recombines TRBV7-2 with TRBJ2-2; TRBD2 agrees at 7 bases. The CDR3 consists of 18 residues. Unmatched junction bases numbered 17, after V lost 5 bases and J lost 5 bases. CDR1 is SGHTA and CDR2 is FQGNSA in the germline V gene.

The rearrangement links TRBV29-1 to TRBJ2-3; the match to TRBD2 covers 10 bases. V lost 6 bases to trimming and J lost 2 bases; unmatched junction nucleotides: 5. The germline V gene has CDR1 SQVTM and CDR2 ANQGSEA. There are 14 residues in the CDR3. The CDR3 region is CSVWTSGYTDTQYF. In DNA, the CDR3 is TGCAGCGTGTGGACTAGCGGTTACACAGATACGCAGTATTTT.

CDR3 coding DNA: TGCGCCAGCAGCTTGGCCTGGCCAGGGGGCAATGAGCAGTTCTTC. This sequence encodes CASSLAWPGGNEQFF. The rearrangement joins TRBV5-1 to TRBJ2-1, with 7 nucleotides matching TRBD1. The germline gives CDR1 SGHRS, CDR2 YFSETQ. V lost 0 bases and J lost 6; bases outside the gene matches: 6. The length of the CDR3 is 15 residues.

The rearrangement uses TRBV6-5 and TRBJ1-2, with TRBD1 identical over 8 bases. The CDR3 is made up of 14 amino acids. Germline CDR1 is MNHEY and CDR2 is SVGAGI. With 5 bases clipped from V and 2 bases from J, the junction kept 4 bases outside the gene matches. CDR3 DNA: TGTGCCAGCAGTCACAGGGGGGTAAACTATGGCTACACCTTC. Its protein is CASSHRGVNYGYTF.

This sequence joins TRBV6-2 or TRBV6-3 and TRBJ1-3, with D unclear. The V and J ends lost 0 bases and 2 bases respectively, with 14 bases between them. The CDR3 totals 17 residues. CDR1 is MNHEY, CDR2 SVGEGT, per germline. CDR3 coding DNA: TGTGCCAGCAGTTACTCGGCCCCGTCCAGGACTGGAAACACCATATATTTT. Protein: CASSYSAPSRTGNTIYF.

The chain joins TRBV18 to TRBJ1-2; TRBD1 aligns across 7 bases. Germline V gene data show CDR1 as KGHSH and CDR2 as LQKENI. With 3 bases clipped from V and 2 bases from J, the junction kept 3 bases outside the gene matches. This CDR3 has 14 residues. DNA for the CDR3: TGTGCCAGCTCACCGACAGGGTCGAACTATGGCTACACCTTC. It codes for CASSPTGSNYGYTF.

The V and J genes are TRBV4-1 and TRBJ1-2, with a possible D match to TRBD1 (5 bases). V was trimmed by 0 bases and J by 2 bases, leaving 10 bases between them. The CDR3 length is 15 residues. CDR1 and CDR2 (germline): MGHRA, YSYEKL. CDR3 coding DNA: TGCGCCAGCAGCCAAGAGGGCAGGGCGAACTATGGCTACACCTTC. Protein product: CASSQEGRANYGYTF.

The CDR3 DNA reads as TGCGCCAGCAGCCAAGGAACAGGGCCTTATGGCTACACCTTC. Residues: CASSQGTGPYGYTF. The gene calls are TRBV5-1 and TRBJ1-2; D might be TRBD1 (6 bases). The germline V gene has CDR1 SGHRS and CDR2 YFSETQ. The V and J ends lost 4 bases and 5 bases respectively, with 15 bases between them. This CDR3 has 14 amino acids.

This chain connects TRBV5-4 to TRBJ1-3, with TRBD1 as a possible D gene (6 bases). The CDR3 sequence is 16 residues long. Germline CDR1 SGHNT, CDR2 YYREEE (reference sequence). V was clipped by 0 bases and J by 3 bases, with 13 bases between them. Here the CDR3 reads CASSLGLTGSGNTIYF. The CDR3 DNA reads as TGTGCCAGCAGCTTGGGCCTGACAGGAAGTGGAAACACCATATATTTT.

The genes are TRBV15 and TRBJ2-1, with TRBD2 matching 9 bases. The germline CDR1 and CDR2 sequences are LNHNV and YYDKDF (reference sequence). The CDR3 length is 17 residues. V shed 6 bases, J shed 0 bases, and the junction held 9 bases outside the gene matches. Here the CDR3 DNA reads TGTGCCACCAGGTCGGCGGGGGGGCCCGGCTCCTACAATGAGCAGTTCTTC. Its protein is CATRSAGGPGSYNEQFF.

The V and J genes are TRBV7-2 and TRBJ2-5; D gene ambiguous. The CDR3 loop spans 16 amino acids. The germline V and J ends were trimmed by 0 bases and 2 bases, with 13 bases remaining between them. Germline-derived CDR1 and CDR2 are SGHTA and FQGNSA. The CDR3 DNA follows: TGTGCCAGCAGCTTAGCTGGTACAGCAGCGCAAGAGACCCAGTACTTC. Translated, it gives CASSLAGTAAQETQYF.

This clone was seen once. The V call is TRBV10-1, the J call TRBJ1-1; D is undetermined. The V end was cut by 9 bases, the J end by 4 bases, with 15 bases between. This CDR3 comprises 13 residues. Per germline, CDR1 WNHNN and CDR2 SYGVQD (reference sequence). CDR3 amino acids: CARVPTDSTEAFF. In DNA, the CDR3 is TGCGCCAGGGTTCCTACAGATTCCACTGAAGCTTTCTTT.

The chain is built from TRBV24-1 and TRBJ2-7; 7 positions agree with TRBD1. CDR1 is KGHDR and CDR2 is SFDVKD in the germline V gene. With 3 bases clipped from V and 2 bases from J, the junction kept 9 bases outside the gene matches. The CDR3 length is 16 residues. As DNA, the CDR3 is TGTGCCACCAGTGATCCAATTAGGACAGGAACCTACGAGCAGTACTTC. Translation gives CATSDPIRTGTYEQYF.

The rearrangement links TRBV7-8 to TRBJ1-3; 8 positions agree with TRBD1. Trimming took 4 bases from V and 4 from J; bases not matched to a gene: 3. The CDR3 contains 14 residues. From germline, CDR1 is SGHVS and CDR2 FQNEAQ. CDR3 DNA sequence: TGTGCCAGCAGCTCTGGACAGGGCGGAAACACCATATATTTT. Translating gives CASSSGQGGNTIYF.

This clone has at least ten counts. The gene calls are TRBV6-5 and TRBJ2-7; tentatively, D is TRBD2 (5 bases). The CDR3 is 13 residues long. V shed 6 bases and J shed 2 bases, with 11 bases lying between them. Per germline, CDR1 MNHEY and CDR2 SVGAGI. The CDR3 is CASRPSGAYEQYF. The CDR3, as DNA: TGTGCCAGCAGGCCTTCCGGGGCCTACGAGCAGTACTTC.

The sample holds one count of this clone. The genes are TRBV30 and TRBJ2-5, with D maybe TRBD1 (6 bases). Per germline, CDR1 GTSNPN and CDR2 SVGIG (reference sequence). V dropped 4 bases and J dropped 2 bases, with 8 bases sitting between them. This CDR3 contains 12 residues. CDR3 region: CAWTTGQETQYF. CDR3 coding DNA: TGTGCCTGGACTACAGGGCAAGAGACCCAGTACTTC.